This TCR beta chain was identified during a study of beta chain features in type 1 diabetes. Study results and caveats: Healthy donors had naive, central memory and Treg TCRB repertoires that appeared less similar than those seen among patients.

In regard to this clone: As yet, its antigen is unknown. The identical CDR3 is also encoded by other nucleotide sequences in the sample.

This CDR3 spans 15 amino acids. CDR1 and CDR2 (germline): MNHEY, SVGAGI. V lost 0 bases to trimming and J lost 2 bases, with 11 bases between them. cDNA synthesis used the whole RNA isolate, giving expressed TCRB sequences. Sequencing was performed with immunoSEQ multiplex PCR; in TCRdb, only in-frame clones are kept and a portion is missing. This table holds 350,000 to 400,000 clones, less than 15% found once. The J gene is TRBJ2-7, the V gene TRBV6-5, with D possibly TRBD2 on 5 matching bases. The receptor's source is a woman aged 18-30 years in good health. Sequenced sample: naive CD4+ T cells from blood. CDR3 coding DNA: TGTGCCAGCAGTTACTCTGGGCTAGCAGCCTACGAGCAGTACTTC. Protein sequence: CASSYSGLAAYEQYF.